Below are 28 T cell receptor beta chains sequenced from a single sample in a study of identical twins. TCRdb passed the 5' RACE reads through MiXCR, listing each CDR3 protein once. The sample lists about 810,000 distinct CDR3 sequences, 9% to 15% occurring once. The data were also submitted as part of a second study, on yellow fever vaccine responses in identical twins.

The sequencing sample was made of PBMCs. Every receptor here comes from a woman aged 18-30 years in good health.

V gene TRBV25-1 combines with J gene TRBJ2-1; D remains unclear. The CDR3 is made up of 14 amino acids. Germline V gives CDR1 MGHDK, CDR2 SYGVNS. Trimming pared 4 bases from V and 6 bases from J, leaving 13 bases between. CDR3 loop: CASSADRFINEQFF. CDR3 nucleotides: TGTGCCAGCAGTGCCGACCGCTTTATCAATGAGCAGTTCTTC.

This clonotype was detected a few times. The chain combines TRBV10-3 with TRBJ1-1; TRBD1 matches at 9 bases. Germline CDR1 is ENHRY and CDR2 is SYGVKD. This CDR3 region has 15 residues. Trimming took 6 bases from V and 5 from J; bases not matched to a gene: 10. CDR3 nucleotides: TGTGCCATCAGGAGAGCTGAGACAGGGGGGACTGAAGCTTTCTTT. Translated, it gives CAIRRAETGGTEAFF.

This clonotype was seen at least ten times. The V gene is TRBV6-1, the J gene TRBJ2-2; D possibly corresponds to TRBD1 (6 bases). The ends were cut back, 6 bases at V and 1 base at J, with 9 bases in the middle. This CDR3 spans 14 amino acids. Germline CDR1 MNHNS, CDR2 SASEGT. The CDR3 sequence: CASRSDRNTGELFF. DNA for the CDR3: TGTGCCAGCAGGTCGGACAGGAACACCGGGGAGCTGTTTTTT.

The V call is TRBV7-9, the J call TRBJ2-1; D might be TRBD1 (6 bases). Looked up from germline, CDR1 is SEHNR and CDR2 is FQNEAQ (reference sequence). V was clipped by 8 bases and J by 0 bases, with 8 bases between them. CDR3 length: 13 amino acids. The DNA of the CDR3 is TGTGCCAGCTTCAGGGGCTCCTACAATGAGCAGTTCTTC. It translates to CASFRGSYNEQFF.

This clonotype has more than one count but fewer than ten. The chain uses TRBV4-1 and TRBJ1-5; no definite D call. The CDR3 totals 13 residues. Per germline, CDR1 MGHRA and CDR2 YSYEKL. V gave up 4 bases and J gave up 8 bases, with 12 bases separating them. For the CDR3, the DNA is TGCGCCAGCAGCCCTCCGCTTCAGAAGCCCCAGCATTTT. Amino acids: CASSPPLQKPQHF.

The rearrangement uses TRBV10-3 and TRBJ1-1, with a tentative D call TRBD1 (5 bases). Germline V gene data show CDR1 as ENHRY and CDR2 as SYGVKD. The CDR3 length is 14 residues. With 5 bases removed from V and 4 bases from J, the gap between germline ends came to 14 bases. The CDR3, as DNA: TGTGCCATCAGTATCAGGGAATTAGGCACTGAAGCTTTCTTT. This encodes CAISIRELGTEAFF.

V gene TRBV4-1 combines with J gene TRBJ2-5; D gene uncertain. V lost 0 bases to trimming and J lost 7 bases, with 9 bases between them. The germline gives CDR1 MGHRA, CDR2 YSYEKL. CDR3 length: 13 amino acids. The CDR3 bases are TGCGCCAGCAGCCAAGAGCACCCTGGGACCCAGTACTTC. Its protein product is CASSQEHPGTQYF.

The chain employs TRBV7-9 and TRBJ1-1, with a weak D call TRBD1 (5 bases). The CDR3 has 16 amino acids. Germline V gene data show CDR1 as SEHNR and CDR2 as FQNEAQ (reference sequence). V was trimmed by 6 bases and J by 1 base, leaving 18 bases between them. CDR3 coding DNA: TGTGCCAGCAGTCTTATGCCTCCGACAGCGAACACTGAAGCTTTCTTT. Residues: CASSLMPPTANTEAFF.

This clonotype was recorded a few times. The V call is TRBV4-1, the J call TRBJ1-1; D remains unclear. V was shortened by 1 base and J by 4 bases, with 10 bases between the two germline ends. The length of the CDR3 is 14 residues. Germline CDR1 is MGHRA and CDR2 is YSYEKL. The DNA for the CDR3 is TGCGCCAGCAGCCAAGGCGTCTGGGGCACTGAAGCTTTCTTT. This translates into CASSQGVWGTEAFF.

This clonotype was counted ten times or more. This chain links TRBV10-3 with TRBJ2-7; unclear D gene. CDR1 and CDR2 (germline): ENHRY, SYGVKD. This CDR3 is built from 13 residues. Trimming took 6 bases from V and 1 from J, leaving 10 bases between them. The CDR3 DNA sequence: TGTGCCATCAGGCAGGCCGATTCCTACGAGCAGTACTTC. It specifies CAIRQADSYEQYF.

This clonotype was seen more than once but under ten times. The rearrangement links TRBV10-1 to TRBJ2-7; 10 bases align to TRBD1. The CDR3 contains 15 residues. CDR1 is WNHNN, CDR2 SYGVQD, per germline (reference sequence). Trimming cost V 3 bases and J 3 bases; bases outside gene matches: 5. In nucleotides, the CDR3 is TGCGCCAGCAGTGAAGGACGGGACAGGGGCTACGAGCAGTACGTC. This translates into CASSEGRDRGYEQYV.

J is TRBJ1-1 and V is TRBV3-1; D perhaps matches TRBD1 (5 bases). This CDR3 is 16 amino acids long. Trimming left V 9 bases short and J 4 bases short, with 24 bases between. Germline lookup yields CDR1 LGHDT and CDR2 YNNKEL (reference sequence). The CDR3 sequence: CASQSLSGTSGTEAFF. In DNA form, the CDR3 reads TGTGCCAGTCAATCCCTATCGGGGACCTCTGGCACTGAAGCTTTCTTT.

The chain carries TRBV15 and TRBJ2-1; TRBD2 matches at 7 bases. CDR1 LNHNV and CDR2 YYDKDF come from the germline V gene (reference sequence). Germline trimming cut 5 bases from V and 7 bases from J; bases unmatched to any gene: 17. CDR3 length equals 17 residues. CDR3 DNA sequence: TGTGCCACCAGCGGGTCTAACGCGGGAGTGTGGGGTAATGAGCAGTTCTTC. Its protein is CATSGSNAGVWGNEQFF. Full variable domain (remainder filled in from reference TRBV15 and TRBJ2-1): DAMVIQNPRYQVTQFGKPVTLSCSQTLNHNVMYWYQQKSSQAPKLLFHYYDKDFNNEADTPDNFQSRRPNTSFCFLDIRSPGLGDTAMYLCATSGSNAGVWGNEQFFGPGTRLTVL.

The table lists this clonotype with a few counts. CDR3 coding DNA: TGTGCCAGCAGTTTCTTGGCTAGCGGGAGACATGAGCAGTTCTTC. It is translated as CASSFLASGRHEQFF. This rearrangement joins TRBV12-3 or TRBV12-4 to TRBJ2-1, with 10 bases that match TRBD2. V was clipped by 3 bases and J by 8 bases; unmatched bases: 7. This CDR3 spans 15 amino acids.

V usage is TRBV29-1 and J usage is TRBJ1-1; D is possibly TRBD1 (6 bases). V was clipped by 7 bases and J by 2 bases, with 11 bases between them. The CDR3 has 12 residues. The germline CDR1 and CDR2 sequences are SQVTM and ANQGSEA. This CDR3 reads CSAGHPNTEAFF. The CDR3 region has the DNA TGCAGCGCGGGACACCCAAACACTGAAGCTTTCTTT.

In its sample, this clonotype was seen many times. V gene TRBV28 combines with J gene TRBJ2-7; TRBD1 aligns across 10 bases. V was pared by 10 bases and J by 5 bases, with 8 bases of the junction left unmatched. There are 13 residues in the CDR3. Germline lookup yields CDR1 MDHEN and CDR2 SYDVKM. Written as DNA, the CDR3 is TGTGCCACAGGGACAGGGGAAAAGAACGAGCAGTACGTC. Encoded protein: CATGTGEKNEQYV.

This clonotype was detected a few times. The CDR3: CASSDREDLAKNIQYF. The CDR3 coding sequence is TGTGCCAGCTCGGACAGGGAAGACCTGGCCAAAAACATTCAGTACTTC. The chain has TRBV18 and TRBJ2-4; 8 nucleotides agree with TRBD1. This CDR3 is 16 amino acids long. The V gene end was trimmed by 6 bases and the J gene end by 1 base; junction bases not matched to a gene: 8. Germline V CDR1 and CDR2: KGHSH, LQKENI.

The chain uses TRBV4-1 and TRBJ2-3, with 7 bases lining up with TRBD2. The junction had 8 bases not matched to a gene; V was cut back by 1 base and J by 1 base. The germline CDR1 and CDR2 sequences are MGHRA and YSYEKL. This CDR3 region has 17 residues. This CDR3 is CASSQAWLAVGTDTQYF. The CDR3 nucleotides read TGCGCCAGCAGCCAAGCATGGCTAGCGGTAGGCACAGATACGCAGTATTTT.

This chain links TRBV4-1 with TRBJ1-1; D remains unclear. CDR3 length: 16 amino acids. Per germline, CDR1 MGHRA and CDR2 YSYEKL. The V end lost 1 base, the J end lost 1 base, and 13 bases lay between the germline ends. CDR3 protein: CASSQALRVGNTEAFF. In DNA, the CDR3 is TGCGCCAGCAGCCAAGCTTTGAGGGTGGGGAACACTGAAGCTTTCTTT.

This clonotype was counted a few times. The rearrangement joins TRBV5-1 to TRBJ2-2; weak D call: TRBD1 (6 bases). CDR3 length: 15 amino acids. Trimming left V 1 base short and J 3 bases short, with 10 bases between. The germline gives CDR1 SGHRS, CDR2 YFSETQ. The CDR3 loop is CASSLNRADTGELFF. CDR3 DNA sequence: TGCGCCAGCAGCTTGAACAGGGCAGACACCGGGGAGCTGTTTTTT.

This chain uses TRBV28 with TRBJ2-5; a weak D match, TRBD1 (7 bases). CDR1 and CDR2 from the germline V gene are MDHEN and SYDVKM. Trimming cost V 2 bases and J 4 bases, with 23 bases left between them. CDR3 length: 18 amino acids. The CDR3: CASSLLSLRQGGIETQYF. Here the CDR3 DNA reads TGTGCCAGCAGTTTACTCTCACTCCGGCAGGGGGGTATAGAGACCCAGTACTTC.

This chain links TRBV10-3 with TRBJ2-7; D gene uncertain. This CDR3 contains 13 residues. Trimming stripped 0 bases from V and 3 bases from J, with 6 bases between. Germline V CDR1 and CDR2: ENHRY, SYGVKD. CDR3 coding DNA: TGTGCCATCAGTGAGTCGGCCGGCTACGAGCAGTACGTC. Its protein is CAISESAGYEQYV.

This clonotype was observed at least ten times. This chain connects TRBV10-1 to TRBJ2-1; 13 nucleotides line up with TRBD2. The CDR3 extends over 16 amino acids. The germline V gene has CDR1 WNHNN and CDR2 SYGVQD (reference sequence). Trimming at V came to 0 bases and at J to 6 bases, leaving 2 bases not matched to a gene. CDR3 in amino acids: CASSESTSGRANEQFF. CDR3 bases: TGCGCCAGCAGTGAGTCTACTAGCGGGAGGGCCAATGAGCAGTTCTTC.

This chain links TRBV27 with TRBJ2-3; 7 bases match TRBD1. J was trimmed by 4 bases and V by 6 bases; bases with no gene match: 7. Per germline, CDR1 MNHEY and CDR2 SMNVEV (reference sequence). The CDR3 totals 14 residues. CDR3 sequence: CASRHGQVSDTQYF. CDR3 DNA: TGTGCCAGCAGACACGGACAGGTTTCAGATACGCAGTATTTT.

This clonotype showed up just a few times. The J gene is TRBJ2-1, the V gene TRBV7-8; tentatively, D is TRBD2 (6 bases). V dropped 1 base and J dropped 1 base, with 17 bases sitting between them. Germline V gene data show CDR1 as SGHVS and CDR2 as FQNEAQ. The CDR3 extends over 18 amino acids. CDR3 region: CASSLVASELKSYNEQFF. CDR3 in DNA: TGTGCCAGCAGCTTAGTTGCTAGCGAACTGAAGTCCTACAATGAGCAGTTCTTC.

This clonotype came up a few times. The chain employs TRBV21-1 and TRBJ2-3; the table names TRBD2, a call not compared with the DNA. TRBV21-1 is marked as a pseudogene. The CDR3 has 19 amino acids. The CDR3 reads CASSKPGAGGILGTDTQYF. CDR3 in DNA: TGTGCCAGCAGCAAACCCGGCGCGGGGGGGATCTTAGGCACAGATACGCAGTATTTT.

This clonotype was observed many times. The chain is built from TRBV6-4 and TRBJ2-5; 8 positions agree with TRBD2. Germline assignment: CDR1 MRHNA and CDR2 SNTAGT. The CDR3 is 18 residues long. J gave up 0 bases and V 2 bases, and 11 bases lay outside the gene matches. The CDR3 here is CASSDPWGAGGNQETQYF. The CDR3, as DNA: TGTGCCAGCAGTGACCCTTGGGGGGCGGGAGGAAACCAAGAGACCCAGTACTTC.

The genes are TRBV6-1 and TRBJ2-7; 9 nucleotides agree with TRBD2. The germline CDR1 and CDR2 sequences are MNHNS and SASEGT. J was trimmed by 5 bases and V by 11 bases; bases with no gene match: 13. The CDR3 contains 14 residues. CDR3 amino acids: CAAYGREGPNEQYF. CDR3 coding DNA: TGTGCCGCCTACGGGCGGGAGGGCCCCAACGAGCAGTACTTC.